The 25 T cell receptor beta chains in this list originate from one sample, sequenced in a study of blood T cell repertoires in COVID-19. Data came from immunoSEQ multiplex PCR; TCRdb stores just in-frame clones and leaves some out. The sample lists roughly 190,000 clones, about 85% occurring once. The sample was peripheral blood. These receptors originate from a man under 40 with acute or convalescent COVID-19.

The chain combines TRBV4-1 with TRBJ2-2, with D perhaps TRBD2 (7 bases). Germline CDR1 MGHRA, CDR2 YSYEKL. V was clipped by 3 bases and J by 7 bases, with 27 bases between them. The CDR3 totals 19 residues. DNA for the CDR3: TGCGCCAGCAGCCAGGAACCCCCACACGGGGGGCTAAGTGGCGGGGAGCTGTTTTTT. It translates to CASSQEPPHGGLSGGELFF.

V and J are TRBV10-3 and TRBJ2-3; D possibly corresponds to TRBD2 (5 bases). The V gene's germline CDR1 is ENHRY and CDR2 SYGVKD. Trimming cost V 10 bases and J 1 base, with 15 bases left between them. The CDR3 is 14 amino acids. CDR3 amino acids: CATSGIQRTDTQYF. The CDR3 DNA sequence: TGTGCCACTTCGGGAATTCAGCGCACAGATACGCAGTATTTT.

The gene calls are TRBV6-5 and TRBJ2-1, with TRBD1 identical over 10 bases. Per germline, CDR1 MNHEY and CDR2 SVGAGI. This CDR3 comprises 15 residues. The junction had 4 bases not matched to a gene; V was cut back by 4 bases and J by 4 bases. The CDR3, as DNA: TGTGCCAGCAGTTCCGGGACAGGGGATTACAATGAGCAGTTCTTC. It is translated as CASSSGTGDYNEQFF.

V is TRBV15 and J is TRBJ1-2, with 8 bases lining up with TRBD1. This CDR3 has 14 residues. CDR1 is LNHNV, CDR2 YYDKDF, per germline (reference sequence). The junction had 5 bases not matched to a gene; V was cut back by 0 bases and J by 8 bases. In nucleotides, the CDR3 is TGTGCCACCAGCAGAGATCGGACAGGGTCCGGCTACACCTTC. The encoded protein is CATSRDRTGSGYTF.

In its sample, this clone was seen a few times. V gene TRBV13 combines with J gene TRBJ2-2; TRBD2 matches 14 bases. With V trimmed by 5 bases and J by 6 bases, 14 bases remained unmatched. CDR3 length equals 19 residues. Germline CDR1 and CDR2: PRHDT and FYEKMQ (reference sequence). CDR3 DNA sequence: TGTGCCAGCAGCCCTCCATACGGGACTAGCGGGAGAGGGGCCGGGGAGCTGTTTTTT. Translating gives CASSPPYGTSGRGAGELFF.

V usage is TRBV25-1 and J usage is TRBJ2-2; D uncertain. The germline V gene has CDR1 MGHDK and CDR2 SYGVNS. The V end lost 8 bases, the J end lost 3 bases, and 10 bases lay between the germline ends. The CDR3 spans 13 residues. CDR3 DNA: TGTGCCAGCGCTTACAGCTACACCGGGGAGCTGTTTTTT. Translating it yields CASAYSYTGELFF.

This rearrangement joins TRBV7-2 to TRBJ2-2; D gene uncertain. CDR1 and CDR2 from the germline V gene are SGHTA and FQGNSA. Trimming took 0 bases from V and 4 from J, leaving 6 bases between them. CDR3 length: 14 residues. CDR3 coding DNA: TGTGCCAGCAGCTTAGCGCGTAGCACCGGGGAGCTGTTTTTT. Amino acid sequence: CASSLARSTGELFF.

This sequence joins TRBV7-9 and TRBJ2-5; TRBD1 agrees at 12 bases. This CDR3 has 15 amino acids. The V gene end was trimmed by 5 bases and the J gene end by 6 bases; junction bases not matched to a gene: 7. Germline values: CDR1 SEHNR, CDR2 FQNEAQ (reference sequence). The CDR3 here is CASSPGQGASKTQYF. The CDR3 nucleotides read TGTGCCAGCAGCCCGGGACAGGGGGCGTCGAAGACCCAGTACTTC.

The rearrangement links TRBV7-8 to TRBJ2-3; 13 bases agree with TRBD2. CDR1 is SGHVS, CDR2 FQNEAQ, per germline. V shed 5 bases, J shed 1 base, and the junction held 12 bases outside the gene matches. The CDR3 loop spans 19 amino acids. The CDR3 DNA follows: TGTGCCAGCAGCGGATCCACTAGCGGGAGGGCCCTTCGCACAGATACGCAGTATTTT. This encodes CASSGSTSGRALRTDTQYF.

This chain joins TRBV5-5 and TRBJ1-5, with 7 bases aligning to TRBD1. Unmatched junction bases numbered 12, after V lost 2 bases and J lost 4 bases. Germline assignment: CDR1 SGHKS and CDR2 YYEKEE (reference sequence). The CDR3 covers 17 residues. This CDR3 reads CASSLRAAGTDNQPQHF. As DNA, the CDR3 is TGTGCCAGCAGCTTAAGGGCCGCCGGGACAGATAATCAGCCCCAGCATTTT.

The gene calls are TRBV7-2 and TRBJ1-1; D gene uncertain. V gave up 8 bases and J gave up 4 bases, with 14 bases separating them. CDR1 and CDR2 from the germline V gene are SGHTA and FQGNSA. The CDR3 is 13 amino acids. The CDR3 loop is CASGEAVATEAFF. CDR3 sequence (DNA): TGTGCCAGCGGTGAGGCAGTAGCCACTGAAGCTTTCTTT.

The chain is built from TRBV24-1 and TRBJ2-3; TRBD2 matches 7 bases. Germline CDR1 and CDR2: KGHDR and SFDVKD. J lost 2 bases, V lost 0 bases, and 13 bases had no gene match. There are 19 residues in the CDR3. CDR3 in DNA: TGTGCCACCAGTGATTTGCGACGATCTAGCGGAATTCTCACAGATACGCAGTATTTT. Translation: CATSDLRRSSGILTDTQYF.

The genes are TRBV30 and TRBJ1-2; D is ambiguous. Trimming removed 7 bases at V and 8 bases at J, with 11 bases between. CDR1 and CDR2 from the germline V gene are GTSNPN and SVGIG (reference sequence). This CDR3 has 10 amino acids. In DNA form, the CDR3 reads TGTGCCTTTGACCTAGGAGGCTACACCTTC. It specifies CAFDLGGYTF. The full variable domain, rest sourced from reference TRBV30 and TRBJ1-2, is SQTIHQWPATLVQPVGSPLSLECTVEGTSNPNLYWYRQAAGRGLQLLFYSVGIGQISSEVPQNLSASRPQDRQFILSSKKLLLSDSGFYLCAFDLGGYTFGSGTRLTVV.

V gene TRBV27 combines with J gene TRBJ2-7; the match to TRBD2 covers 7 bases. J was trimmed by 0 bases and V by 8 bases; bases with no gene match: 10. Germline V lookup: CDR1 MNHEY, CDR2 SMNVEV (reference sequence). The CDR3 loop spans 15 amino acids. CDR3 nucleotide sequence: TGTGCCAGCGGTTATAGCGGGTCAAGCTCCTACGAGCAGTACTTC. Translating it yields CASGYSGSSSYEQYF.

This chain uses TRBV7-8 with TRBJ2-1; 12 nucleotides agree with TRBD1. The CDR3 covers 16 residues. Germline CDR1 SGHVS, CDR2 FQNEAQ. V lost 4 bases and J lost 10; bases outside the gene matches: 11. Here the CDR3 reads CASSSTTGTGGREQFF. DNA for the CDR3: TGTGCCAGCAGCTCCACTACCGGGACAGGGGGCCGGGAGCAGTTCTTC.

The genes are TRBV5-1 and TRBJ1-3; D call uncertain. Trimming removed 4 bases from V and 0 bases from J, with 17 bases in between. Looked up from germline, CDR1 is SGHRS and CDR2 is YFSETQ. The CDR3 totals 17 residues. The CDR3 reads CASSTGDRTPSGNTIYF. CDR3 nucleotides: TGCGCCAGCAGCACCGGAGACCGAACCCCCTCTGGAAACACCATATATTTT. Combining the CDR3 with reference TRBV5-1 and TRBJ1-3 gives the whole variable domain KAGVTQTPRYLIKTRGQQVTLSCSPISGHRSVSWYQQTPGQGLQFLFEYFSETQRNKGNFPGRFSGRQFSNSRSEMNVSTLELGDSALYLCASSTGDRTPSGNTIYFGEGSWLTVV.

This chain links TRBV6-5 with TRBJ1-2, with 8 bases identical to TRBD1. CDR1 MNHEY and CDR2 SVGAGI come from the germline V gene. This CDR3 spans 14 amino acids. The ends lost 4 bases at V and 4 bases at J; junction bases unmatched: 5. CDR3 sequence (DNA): TGTGCCAGCAGTTTCGACAGGGGATCCTATGGCTACACCTTC. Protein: CASSFDRGSYGYTF.

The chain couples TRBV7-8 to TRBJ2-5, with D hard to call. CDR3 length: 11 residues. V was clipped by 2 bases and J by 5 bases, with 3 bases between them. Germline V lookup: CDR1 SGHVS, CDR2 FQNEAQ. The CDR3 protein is CASSLLETQYF. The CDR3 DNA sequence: TGTGCCAGCAGCTTACTGGAGACCCAGTACTTC.

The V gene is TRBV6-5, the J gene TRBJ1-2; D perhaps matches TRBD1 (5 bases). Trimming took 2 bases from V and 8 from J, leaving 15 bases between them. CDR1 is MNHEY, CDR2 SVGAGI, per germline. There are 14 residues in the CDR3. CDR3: CASSYRQGRDGYTF. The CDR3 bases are TGTGCCAGCAGTTACCGGCAGGGCCGTGACGGCTACACCTTC.

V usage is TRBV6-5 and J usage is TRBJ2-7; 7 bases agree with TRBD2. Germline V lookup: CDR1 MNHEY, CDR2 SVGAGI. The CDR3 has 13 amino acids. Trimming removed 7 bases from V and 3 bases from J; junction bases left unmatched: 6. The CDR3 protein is CASTRDYFYEQYF. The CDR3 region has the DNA TGTGCCAGCACCCGGGACTACTTCTACGAGCAGTACTTC.

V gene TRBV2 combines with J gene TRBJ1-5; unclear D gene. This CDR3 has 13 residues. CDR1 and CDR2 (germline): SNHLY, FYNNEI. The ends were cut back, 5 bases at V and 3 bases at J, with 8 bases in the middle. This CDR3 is CASSWSNNQPQHF. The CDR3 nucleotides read TGTGCCAGCAGTTGGAGTAACAATCAGCCCCAGCATTTT.

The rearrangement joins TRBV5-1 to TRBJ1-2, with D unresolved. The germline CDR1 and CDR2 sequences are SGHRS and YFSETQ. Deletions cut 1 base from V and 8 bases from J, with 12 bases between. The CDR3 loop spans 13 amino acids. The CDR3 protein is CASSLNQAGGYTF. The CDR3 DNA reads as TGCGCCAGCAGCTTGAACCAGGCTGGCGGCTACACCTTC.

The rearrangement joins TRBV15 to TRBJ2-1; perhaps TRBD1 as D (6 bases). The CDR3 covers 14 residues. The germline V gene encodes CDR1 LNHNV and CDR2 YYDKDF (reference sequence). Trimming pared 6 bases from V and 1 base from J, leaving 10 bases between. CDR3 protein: CATSRGSSYNEQFF. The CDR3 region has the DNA TGTGCCACCAGTAGGGGGTCTTCCTACAATGAGCAGTTCTTC.

The CDR3 is CAWTRQGFHGYTF. CDR3 DNA sequence: TGTGCCTGGACGAGACAGGGCTTTCATGGCTACACCTTC. The rearrangement links TRBV30 to TRBJ1-2, with TRBD1 identical over 7 bases. Per the germline V gene, CDR1 is GTSNPN and CDR2 is SVGIG (reference sequence). This CDR3 is built from 13 residues. Trimming removed 4 bases from V and 6 bases from J; junction bases left unmatched: 8.

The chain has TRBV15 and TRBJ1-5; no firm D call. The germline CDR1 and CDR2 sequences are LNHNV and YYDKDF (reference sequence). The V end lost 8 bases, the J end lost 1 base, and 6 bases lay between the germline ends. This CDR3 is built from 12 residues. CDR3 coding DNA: TGTGCCACCGGGCAGAGCAATCAGCCCCAGCATTTT. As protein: CATGQSNQPQHF.